The next 24 T cell receptor beta chains were all read from a single sample in a study of T cells in Graves' hyperthyroidism and ophthalmopathy. The investigators amplified TCR beta CDR3 regions from RNA transcripts. A set of HTBI primers served as the primers for a first-round RT-PCR of the TCR CDR3. One entry per CDR3 protein, called by TCRdb with MiXCR from the multiplex PCR reads. The sample shows about 290,000 distinct CDR3 sequences, around 15% of them seen only once. The sample comprised blood. These receptors were collected from a woman in her thirties or forties with Graves' hyperthyroidism.

This clonotype appeared many times. This chain joins TRBV11-2 and TRBJ2-5; D might be TRBD2 (6 bases). The CDR3 contains 14 residues. CDR1 is SGHAT, CDR2 FQNNGV, per germline. V lost 5 bases, J lost 2 bases, and 12 bases lay in between. The CDR3 sequence: CASSPGTVQETQYF. As DNA, the CDR3 is TGTGCCAGCAGCCCTGGGACTGTACAAGAGACCCAGTACTTC.

This clonotype was seen ten or more times. V usage is TRBV15 and J usage is TRBJ1-3, with no clear D. V was shortened by 0 bases and J by 2 bases, with 11 bases between the two germline ends. This CDR3 comprises 16 residues. Germline CDR1 LNHNV, CDR2 YYDKDF (reference sequence). The CDR3 nucleotides are TGTGCCACCAGCAGAGATCCCTCGGGCGCTGGAAACACCATATATTTT. It yields the protein CATSRDPSGAGNTIYF.

The chain carries TRBV6-1 and TRBJ1-5, with D unclear. CDR3 length: 14 amino acids. Per germline, CDR1 MNHNS and CDR2 SASEGT. V was clipped by 3 bases and J by 0 bases, with 6 bases between them. Here the CDR3 reads CASSEDYSNQPQHF. The CDR3 bases are TGTGCCAGCAGTGAGGATTATAGCAATCAGCCCCAGCATTTT.

In its sample, this clonotype was seen many times. The chain couples TRBV10-3 to TRBJ2-1; 8 nucleotides line up with TRBD2. Germline CDR1 and CDR2: ENHRY and SYGVKD. After removal of 4 bases from V and 3 bases from J, the junction contained 5 bases not matched to a gene. This CDR3 has 15 amino acids. CDR3 bases: TGTGCCATCAGTGTAAGCGGGAGCGACTACAATGAGCAGTTCTTC. The encoded protein is CAISVSGSDYNEQFF.

This chain links TRBV20-1 with TRBJ2-1; D gene uncertain. CDR3 length: 16 amino acids. From germline, CDR1 is DFQATT and CDR2 SNEGSKA (reference sequence). V lost 1 base to trimming and J lost 0 bases, with 13 bases between them. As DNA, the CDR3 is TGCAGTGCTAGAGGGATGAGCGCAAGCTCCTACAATGAGCAGTTCTTC. The encoded protein is CSARGMSASSYNEQFF.

With regard to this clonotype: A much larger clone lies one base from this, so it may be a read error. The V and J genes are TRBV12-3 or TRBV12-4 and TRBJ1-2; D ambiguous. Trimming took off 4 bases at V and 4 bases at J, with 7 bases between the two ends. The CDR3 totals 12 residues. Here the CDR3 DNA reads TGTGCCAGCAGTTGGGGTAGCTATGGCTACACCTTC. It codes for CASSWGSYGYTF.

V is TRBV19 and J is TRBJ2-3; 9 nucleotides match TRBD2. This CDR3 is 15 amino acids long. Germline trimming cut 4 bases from V and 2 bases from J; bases unmatched to any gene: 4. Germline CDR1 is LNHDA and CDR2 is SQIVND (reference sequence). The DNA for the CDR3 is TGTGCCAGTAGTAGTAGCGGGAGCGCCACAGATACGCAGTATTTT. This translates into CASSSSGSATDTQYF.

V gene TRBV6-4 combines with J gene TRBJ1-6; D is undetermined. The CDR3 extends over 15 amino acids. From germline, CDR1 is MRHNA and CDR2 SNTAGT. V was clipped by 7 bases and J by 5 bases, with 15 bases between them. Written as DNA, the CDR3 is TGTGCCAGCAACGACGGGGTTGGGGATAATTCACCCCTCCACTTT. Translated, it gives CASNDGVGDNSPLHF.

This chain links TRBV11-3 with TRBJ2-1, with 15 bases that match TRBD2. Germline-derived CDR1 and CDR2 are SGHNT and YENEEA. The CDR3 has 16 amino acids. V was clipped by 5 bases and J by 7 bases; unmatched bases: 6. CDR3 amino acids: CASSQRTSGRVNEQFF. As DNA, the CDR3 is TGTGCCAGCAGCCAAAGGACTAGCGGGAGGGTAAATGAGCAGTTCTTC.

This clonotype was counted between two and nine times. This chain connects TRBV9 to TRBJ2-3; 8 nucleotides line up with TRBD2. Per the germline V gene, CDR1 is SGDLS and CDR2 is YYNGEE. Trimming took 0 bases from V and 4 from J; bases not matched to a gene: 4. The CDR3 length is 15 residues. CDR3 sequence reads: CASSVDGREADTQYF. CDR3 nucleotides: TGTGCCAGCAGCGTAGATGGGCGGGAGGCAGATACGCAGTATTTT.

This clonotype occurred many times. This sequence joins TRBV28 and TRBJ2-1, with 11 positions matching TRBD1. This CDR3 is 24 amino acids long. J lost 0 bases, V lost 7 bases, and 29 bases had no gene match. Per germline, CDR1 MDHEN and CDR2 SYDVKM. The CDR3 loop is CASTPHPGTGGAWDGLGSYNEQFF. In DNA, the CDR3 is TGTGCCAGCACCCCCCACCCCGGGACAGGGGGTGCCTGGGACGGTCTGGGCTCCTACAATGAGCAGTTCTTC.

Many counts were recorded for this clonotype. The V and J genes are TRBV30 and TRBJ2-3, with D hard to call. Trimming took 0 bases from V and 3 from J, leaving 1 base between them. The CDR3 is 11 amino acids. Germline loops: CDR1 GTSNPN, CDR2 SVGIG (reference sequence). CDR3 loop: CAWSVTDTQYF. The CDR3 nucleotides are TGTGCCTGGAGTGTAACAGATACGCAGTATTTT.

As for this clonotype: With a much larger clone just one base away, this may be a read error. V and J are TRBV7-8 and TRBJ1-2; D uncertain. The CDR3 is made up of 12 amino acids. Per germline, CDR1 SGHVS and CDR2 FQNEAQ. V dropped 3 bases and J dropped 6 bases, with 8 bases sitting between them. The CDR3, as DNA: TGTGCCAGCAGCTTTAGATCGCATGGCTACACCTTC. This codes for CASSFRSHGYTF. The entire variable domain, with the rest obtained from reference TRBV7-8 and TRBJ1-2, is as follows: GAGVSQSPRYKVAKRGQDVALRCDPISGHVSLFWYQQALGQGPEFLTYFQNEAQLDKSGLPSDRFFAERPEGSVSTLKIQRTQQEDSAVYLCASSFRSHGYTFGSGTRLTVV.

Comment on this clonotype: One end of the junction does not line up with germline, which may come from a read error. J is TRBJ1-4 and V is TRBV28; D is uncertain. The CDR3 runs to 14 residues. Germline V lookup: CDR1 MDHEN, CDR2 SYDVKM. Here the CDR3 reads CVSSSMGTNEKLFF. For the CDR3, the DNA is TGTGTCAGCAGTTCGATGGGGACTAATGAAAAACTGTTTTTT. Full variable domain (remainder filled in from reference TRBV28 and TRBJ1-4): DVKVTQSSRYLVKRTGEKVFLECVQDMDHENMFWYRQDPGLGLRLIYFSYDVKMKEKGDIPEGYSVSREKKERFSLILESASTNQTSMYLCVSSSMGTNEKLFFGSGTQLSVL.

Note on this clonotype: A clone one base away is much larger, so this may be a read error. V is TRBV12-3 or TRBV12-4 and J is TRBJ2-2; tentative D call: TRBD1 (7 bases). This CDR3 has 14 amino acids. CDR3 DNA sequence: TGTCCCAGCAGGCGGGACAGTGGGACCAGGGAGCTGTTTTTT. Residues: CPSRRDSGTRELFF.

The chain uses TRBV19 and TRBJ1-1, with 8 bases lining up with TRBD1. Unmatched junction bases numbered 4, after V lost 1 base and J lost 6 bases. Looked up from germline, CDR1 is LNHDA and CDR2 is SQIVND (reference sequence). This CDR3 has 14 amino acids. The CDR3 is CASSIAPGGPEAFF. The CDR3, as DNA: TGTGCCAGTAGTATAGCTCCAGGGGGCCCTGAAGCTTTCTTT.

This clonotype was detected ten times or more. This chain links TRBV2 with TRBJ1-1; a possible D gene is TRBD1 (5 bases). V was cut by 7 bases and J by 1 base, with 10 bases left in between. Germline values: CDR1 SNHLY, CDR2 FYNNEI. CDR3 size: 13 residues. DNA for the CDR3: TGTGCCAGCACCAAACAGGAGAACACTGAAGCTTTCTTT. Protein product: CASTKQENTEAFF.

The chain combines TRBV14 with TRBJ2-6, with no clear D. This CDR3 spans 13 amino acids. From germline, CDR1 is SGHDN and CDR2 FVKESK. V shed 6 bases and J shed 4 bases, with 7 bases lying between them. DNA of the CDR3: TGTGCCAGCAGTCCACTGGGGGCCAACGTCCTGACTTTC. Its protein is CASSPLGANVLTF.

This clonotype was observed at least ten times. The chain has TRBV30 and TRBJ1-4; 8 bases are shared with TRBD1. CDR1 and CDR2 (germline): GTSNPN, SVGIG (reference sequence). V trimming: 1 base; J trimming: 5 bases; junction bases outside the gene matches: 3. CDR3 length: 14 amino acids. The CDR3 reads CAWSEYRGNEKLFF. CDR3 DNA sequence: TGTGCCTGGAGTGAGTACAGGGGGAATGAAAAACTGTTTTTT.

This clonotype was seen ten or more times. The chain couples TRBV24-1 to TRBJ2-3, with TRBD2 identical over 7 bases. The germline V gene has CDR1 KGHDR and CDR2 SFDVKD. With V trimmed by 4 bases and J by 1 base, 7 bases remained unmatched. The CDR3 spans 16 residues. DNA for the CDR3: TGTGCCACCAGTGAACGCGGGAGAGGGGGCACAGATACGCAGTATTTT. Its translation: CATSERGRGGTDTQYF.

This clonotype was observed at least ten times. The chain links TRBV3-1 to TRBJ1-2; 11 bases map to TRBD1. V lost 4 bases, J lost 4 bases, and 5 bases stayed unmatched. Germline V gives CDR1 LGHDT, CDR2 YNNKEL (reference sequence). The CDR3 is made up of 15 amino acids. The CDR3 loop is CASSPEGTGGYGYTF. The CDR3 nucleotides are TGTGCCAGCAGCCCCGAGGGGACAGGGGGCTATGGCTACACCTTC.

The chain recombines TRBV7-2 with TRBJ1-3, with no clear D. Trimming removed 4 bases from V and 3 bases from J, with 10 bases in between. CDR3 length: 14 amino acids. Germline V CDR1 and CDR2: SGHTA, FQGNSA. In DNA form, the CDR3 reads TGTGCCAGCAGCTCACCGCGGTTTGGAAACACCATATATTTT. Protein sequence: CASSSPRFGNTIYF.

This clonotype was observed at least ten times. This rearrangement joins TRBV6-1 to TRBJ1-5; no clear D. The length of the CDR3 is 16 residues. Trimming shortened V by 6 bases and J by 1 base, and 16 bases separated the two germline ends. In germline, CDR1 is MNHNS, CDR2 SASEGT. The DNA of the CDR3 is TGTGCCAGCAGCTACATTGAGGACGTCAGCAATCAGCCCCAGCATTTT. Amino acids: CASSYIEDVSNQPQHF.

This clonotype was counted at least ten times. This sequence joins TRBV28 and TRBJ2-1, with 10 bases matching TRBD2. From germline, CDR1 is MDHEN and CDR2 SYDVKM. V trimming: 4 bases; J trimming: 2 bases; junction bases outside the gene matches: 14. This CDR3 has 19 amino acids. The CDR3 sequence is CASSSSSGRNGATYNEQFF. The CDR3 nucleotides are TGTGCCAGCAGTTCATCTAGCGGGAGAAACGGGGCTACCTACAATGAGCAGTTCTTC.